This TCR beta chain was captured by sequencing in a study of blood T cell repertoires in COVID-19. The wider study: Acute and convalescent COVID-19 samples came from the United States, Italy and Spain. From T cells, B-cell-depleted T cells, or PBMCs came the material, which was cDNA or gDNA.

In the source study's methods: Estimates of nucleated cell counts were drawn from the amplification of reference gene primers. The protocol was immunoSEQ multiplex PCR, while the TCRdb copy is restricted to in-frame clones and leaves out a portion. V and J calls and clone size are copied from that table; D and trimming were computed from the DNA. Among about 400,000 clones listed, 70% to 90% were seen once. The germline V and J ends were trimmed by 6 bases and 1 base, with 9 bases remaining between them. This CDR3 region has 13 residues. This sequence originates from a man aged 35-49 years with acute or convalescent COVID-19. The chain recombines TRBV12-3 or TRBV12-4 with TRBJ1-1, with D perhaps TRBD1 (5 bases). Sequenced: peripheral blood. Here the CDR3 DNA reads TGTGCCAGCAGCGATACAGGGAACACTGAAGCTTTCTTT. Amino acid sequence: CASSDTGNTEAFF.